What follows is one TCR beta chain and its context. This clone's antigen is unknown. Base quality data are lacking; no much larger clone is found one base away. To synthesize cDNA, template-switch 5'RACE was performed with a primer carrying a 10-nucleotide random unique molecular identifier so that each TCR transcript was tagged. Every sequencing run covered 15-18 subjects and yielded more than 160 million TCR-beta sequences. Total RNA was extracted with the RNeasy kit. Using the KAPA Real-time Library Amplification kit, TCR-beta VDJ regions were amplified with primers for the TCR constant region and the 5'RACE anchor. A first PCR added sample indexes and Illumina adaptors, after which a second PCR increased the library yield. The roughly 650 bp TCR product was size-selected on a 2% E-gel SizeSelection system after Ampure bead purification. Before pooling, library quality was checked on a Bioanalyzer, concentration was measured with Qubit, and libraries were quantified with the Kapa Library Quantification kit. Paired-end 2 x 150 bp sequencing of the libraries was performed on an Illumina HiSeq 2500. To increase sequence diversity, roughly 24-32% phiX was spiked into each library pool. The authors processed their data as follows. The UMI-based MiGEC pipeline processed quality-filtered reads and removed over 80% of raw TCR sequences during error correction. VDJ genes were aligned to IMGT germline references, and clonotypes were defined by unique CDR3 amino acid sequence plus V-J genes. Clonal expansion, Shannon diversity and CDR3 relatedness (CalcPairwiseDistances, ClusterSamples) were evaluated with VDJtools, and phylogenetic trees were built with CLCbio workbench. A clone was classed as expanded if it had 8 or more unique UMIs, a cutoff based on coefficient-of-variation modelling across technical triplicates. TCRdb redid the processing of the public reads, applying fastp at Q25 and MiXCR, and retained in-frame beta chains. Rows matching on CDR3 protein sequence are summarized as one entry with the most common DNA and genes. What appears here as the V and J calls and clone size reflects TCRdb's work, not the paper's. The sample table contains more than 45,000 distinct CDR3 sequences; only one count was recorded for over 9.5% of them. The ten top clones hold around 1.9% of the sample.

The CDR3 goes from the cysteine to the phenylalanine over 14 residues. The DNA shown is the 42-base CDR3, in frame from base 1. Relative to germline, V is 3 bases shorter and J is 7 bases shorter, with 13 bases between their ends. This sample was included in a study of neurological immune-mediated disorders (dated by TCRdb to the late 2010s). In terms of the full investigation: Peripheral blood TCR-beta repertoires from HTLV-I-associated myelopathy (HAM/TSP) patients, multiple sclerosis patients and healthy controls were compared by UMI-based sequencing. The roughly 100 TCR-beta libraries covered PBMC samples along with longitudinal samples, technical triplicates, and paired sorted CD4+ and CD8+ T-cell subsets. The cohort comprised 65 to 75 subjects: 14 HAM/TSP patients, some 34 multiple sclerosis patients and 20 healthy controls. What the work shows at the level of the full study, not this receptor alone: No identical CDR3 amino acid sequences were shared among expanded clones across subjects, suggesting private TCR-beta repertoires in all groups. The highest TCR clonal expansion was observed in HAM/TSP patients, whereas the lowest was observed in MS patients, even when compared with healthy controls.

Blood bank volunteers in Maryland, USA served as the healthy controls. For unsorted PBMC libraries, 2 million PBMCs were used after storage in RNAlater at -80 degrees C until RNA extraction. Peripheral blood was subjected to Ficoll-Hypaque density gradient centrifugation to isolate PBMCs, which were then cryopreserved in liquid nitrogen. The sequenced sample was PBMCs. The V and J segments used are TRBV12-3 or TRBV12-4 and TRBJ1-5, with no confidently assigned D gene. The receptor comes from a man between 60 and 75 years old in good health. At the DNA level, the sequence is TGTGCCAGCAGTTTCATGGAGGGAGGCCAGCCCCAGCATTTT. The translation is CASSFMEGGQPQHF.